This T cell receptor (beta chain) was recovered during a study of cytomegalovirus exposure and HLA in healthy donors. As for this clone: Its cognate antigen is unknown.

V lost 3 bases and J lost 8; bases outside the gene matches: 4. CDR3 size: 13 residues. The germline CDR1 and CDR2 sequences are SGDLS and YYNGEE. Study-level findings and limits: For presence/absence analyses, sequencing depth was assumed to be roughly uniform across donors. A list of 150 to 200 TCR beta chains associated with cytomegalovirus was given.

It was with 60 Vbeta and 13 Jbeta primers that the PCR ran. Authors' methods: In a later analysis, the count reached 75 million to 90 million unique TCR beta chains, with about 10 million shared. Produced via immunoSEQ multiplex PCR; TCRdb's table is partial and in-frame only. Clone size and V and J calls were adopted from that table, with D and trimming inferred from the DNA. The table has 150,000 to 250,000 clones, roughly four fifths seen once. This chain links TRBV9 with TRBJ2-4; 8 bases fit TRBD2. Sequencing used PBMCs. This receptor was identified in a young man in good health and CMV-seronegative. CDR3 sequence reads: CASSESGSDIQYF. DNA for the CDR3: TGTGCCAGCAGCGAGAGCGGGAGTGACATTCAGTACTTC.